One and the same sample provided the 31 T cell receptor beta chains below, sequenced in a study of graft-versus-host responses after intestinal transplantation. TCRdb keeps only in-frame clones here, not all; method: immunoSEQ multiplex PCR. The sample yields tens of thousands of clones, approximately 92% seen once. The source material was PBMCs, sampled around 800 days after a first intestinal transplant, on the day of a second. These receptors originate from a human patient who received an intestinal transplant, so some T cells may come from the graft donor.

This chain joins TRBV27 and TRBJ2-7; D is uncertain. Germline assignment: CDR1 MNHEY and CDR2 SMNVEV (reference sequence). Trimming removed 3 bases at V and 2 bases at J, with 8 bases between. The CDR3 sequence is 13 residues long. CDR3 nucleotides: TGTGCCAGCAGTTTTCTAGTCCCCTACGAGCAGTACTTC. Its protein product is CASSFLVPYEQYF.

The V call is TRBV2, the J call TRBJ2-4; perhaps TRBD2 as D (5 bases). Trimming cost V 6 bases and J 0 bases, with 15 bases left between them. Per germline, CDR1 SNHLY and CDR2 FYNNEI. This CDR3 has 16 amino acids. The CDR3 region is CASSGPGGLAKNIQYF. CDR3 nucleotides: TGTGCCAGCAGCGGCCCTGGAGGACTAGCCAAAAACATTCAGTACTTC.

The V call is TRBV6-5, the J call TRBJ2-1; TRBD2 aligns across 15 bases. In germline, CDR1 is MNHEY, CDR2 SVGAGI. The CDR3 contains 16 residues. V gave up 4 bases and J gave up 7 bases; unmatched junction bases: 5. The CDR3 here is CASSSGLAGGENEQFF. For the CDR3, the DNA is TGTGCCAGCAGTTCCGGACTAGCGGGAGGGGAGAATGAGCAGTTCTTC.

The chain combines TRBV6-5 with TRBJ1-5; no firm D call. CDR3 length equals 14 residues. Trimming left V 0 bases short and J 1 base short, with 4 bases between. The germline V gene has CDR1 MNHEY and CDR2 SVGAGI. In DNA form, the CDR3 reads TGTGCCAGCAGTTACTCGGGGAGCAATCAGCCCCAGCATTTT. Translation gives CASSYSGSNQPQHF.

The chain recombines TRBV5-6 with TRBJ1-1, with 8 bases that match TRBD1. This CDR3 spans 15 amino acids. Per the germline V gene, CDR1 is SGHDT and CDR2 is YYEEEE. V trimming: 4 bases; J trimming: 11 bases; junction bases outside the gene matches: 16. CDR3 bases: TGTGCCAGCAGCGGGGGATTCGACAGGGGAAGGATGGCTTTCTTT. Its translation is CASSGGFDRGRMAFF.

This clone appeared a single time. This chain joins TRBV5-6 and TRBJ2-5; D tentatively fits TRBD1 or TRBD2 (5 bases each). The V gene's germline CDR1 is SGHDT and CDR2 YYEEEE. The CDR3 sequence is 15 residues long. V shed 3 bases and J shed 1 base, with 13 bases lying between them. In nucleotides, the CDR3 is TGTGCCAGCAGCTGGTCCCCGGGGCCCCAAGAGACCCAGTACTTC. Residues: CASSWSPGPQETQYF.

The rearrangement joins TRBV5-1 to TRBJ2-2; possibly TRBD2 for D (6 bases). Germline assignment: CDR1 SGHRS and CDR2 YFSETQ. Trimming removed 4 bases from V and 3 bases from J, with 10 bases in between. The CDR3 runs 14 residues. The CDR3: CASSLSGDTGELFF. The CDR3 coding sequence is TGCGCCAGCAGCCTTAGCGGAGACACCGGGGAGCTGTTTTTT.

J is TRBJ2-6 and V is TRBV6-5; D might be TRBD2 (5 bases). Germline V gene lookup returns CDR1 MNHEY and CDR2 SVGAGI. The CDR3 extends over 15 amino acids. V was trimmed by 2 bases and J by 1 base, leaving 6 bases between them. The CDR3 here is CASSYGLSGANVLTF. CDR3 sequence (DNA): TGTGCCAGCAGTTACGGACTGTCTGGGGCCAACGTCCTGACTTTC.

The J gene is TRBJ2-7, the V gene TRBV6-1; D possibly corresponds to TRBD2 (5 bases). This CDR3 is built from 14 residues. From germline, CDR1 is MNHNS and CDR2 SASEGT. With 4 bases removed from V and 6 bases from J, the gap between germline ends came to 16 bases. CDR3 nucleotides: TGTGCCAGCAGTGGAGGGCGGTATCGTCTCGAGCAGTACTTC. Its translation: CASSGGRYRLEQYF.

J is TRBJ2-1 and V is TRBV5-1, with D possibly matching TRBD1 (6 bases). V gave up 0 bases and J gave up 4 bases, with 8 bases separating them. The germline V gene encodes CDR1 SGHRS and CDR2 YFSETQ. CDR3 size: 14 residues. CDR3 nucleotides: TGCGCCAGCAGCTTGGAGCAGGGGTACAATGAGCAGTTCTTC. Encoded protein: CASSLEQGYNEQFF.

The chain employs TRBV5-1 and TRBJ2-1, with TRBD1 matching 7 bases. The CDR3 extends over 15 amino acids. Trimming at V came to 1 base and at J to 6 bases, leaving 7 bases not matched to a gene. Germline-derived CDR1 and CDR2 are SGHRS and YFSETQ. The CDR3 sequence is CASSLTGTDPNEQFF. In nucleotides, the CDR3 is TGCGCCAGCAGCTTGACCGGGACAGACCCCAATGAGCAGTTCTTC.

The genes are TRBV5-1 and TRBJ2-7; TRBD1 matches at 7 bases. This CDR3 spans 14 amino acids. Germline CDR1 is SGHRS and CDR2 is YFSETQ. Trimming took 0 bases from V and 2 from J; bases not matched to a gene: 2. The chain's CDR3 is CASSLDGQAYEQYF. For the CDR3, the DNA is TGCGCCAGCAGCTTGGACGGACAGGCCTACGAGCAGTACTTC. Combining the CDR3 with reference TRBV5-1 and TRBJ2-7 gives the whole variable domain KAGVTQTPRYLIKTRGQQVTLSCSPISGHRSVSWYQQTPGQGLQFLFEYFSETQRNKGNFPGRFSGRQFSNSRSEMNVSTLELGDSALYLCASSLDGQAYEQYFGPGTRLTVT.

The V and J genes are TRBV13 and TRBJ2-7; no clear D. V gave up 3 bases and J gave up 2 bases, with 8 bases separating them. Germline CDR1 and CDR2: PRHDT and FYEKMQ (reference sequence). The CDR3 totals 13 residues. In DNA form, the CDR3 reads TGTGCCAGCAGCTTTACTTTAACCTACGAGCAGTACTTC. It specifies CASSFTLTYEQYF.

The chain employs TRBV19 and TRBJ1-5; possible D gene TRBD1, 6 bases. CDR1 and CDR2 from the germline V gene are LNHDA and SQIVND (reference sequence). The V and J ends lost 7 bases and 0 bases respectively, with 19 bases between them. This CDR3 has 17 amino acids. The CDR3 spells CASNGGPPGYSNQPQHF. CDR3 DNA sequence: TGTGCCAGTAATGGGGGGCCACCGGGGTATAGCAATCAGCCCCAGCATTTT.

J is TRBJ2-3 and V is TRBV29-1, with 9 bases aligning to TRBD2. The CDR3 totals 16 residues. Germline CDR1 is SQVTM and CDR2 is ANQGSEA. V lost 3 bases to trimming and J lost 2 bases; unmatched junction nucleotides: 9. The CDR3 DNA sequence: TGCAGCGTTGATGGGTTAGCGGGGGAAATCACAGATACGCAGTATTTT. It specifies CSVDGLAGEITDTQYF.

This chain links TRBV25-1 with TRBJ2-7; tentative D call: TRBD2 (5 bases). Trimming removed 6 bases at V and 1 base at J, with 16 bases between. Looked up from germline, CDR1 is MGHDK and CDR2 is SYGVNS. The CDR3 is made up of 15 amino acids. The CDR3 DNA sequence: TGTGCCAGCAGCGACCCGCACGGGGTTTCCTACGAGCAGTACTTC. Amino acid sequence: CASSDPHGVSYEQYF.

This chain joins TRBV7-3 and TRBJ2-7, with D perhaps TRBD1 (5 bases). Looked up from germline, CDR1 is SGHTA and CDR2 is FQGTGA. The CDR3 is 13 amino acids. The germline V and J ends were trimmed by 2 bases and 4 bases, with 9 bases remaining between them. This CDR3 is CASSLFREYEQYF. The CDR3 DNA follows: TGTGCCAGCAGCTTATTCAGGGAATACGAGCAGTACTTC.

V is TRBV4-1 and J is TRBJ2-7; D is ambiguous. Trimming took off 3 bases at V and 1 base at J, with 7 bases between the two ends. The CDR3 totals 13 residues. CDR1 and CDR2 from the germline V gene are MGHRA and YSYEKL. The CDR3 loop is CASSQGRSYEQYF. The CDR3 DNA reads TGCGCCAGCAGCCAGGGTCGATCCTACGAGCAGTACTTC.

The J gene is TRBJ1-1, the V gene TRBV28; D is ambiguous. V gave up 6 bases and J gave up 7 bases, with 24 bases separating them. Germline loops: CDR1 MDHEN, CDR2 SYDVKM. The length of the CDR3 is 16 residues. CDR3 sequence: CASSKTGRGGTREAFF. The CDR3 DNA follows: TGTGCCAGCAGCAAAACGGGGAGAGGTGGAACACGTGAAGCTTTCTTT.

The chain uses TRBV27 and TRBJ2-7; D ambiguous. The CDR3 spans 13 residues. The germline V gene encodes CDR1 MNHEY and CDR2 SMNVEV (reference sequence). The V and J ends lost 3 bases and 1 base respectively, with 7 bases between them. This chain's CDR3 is CASSFLSSYEQYF. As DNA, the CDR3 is TGTGCCAGCAGTTTTCTCTCTTCCTACGAGCAGTACTTC.

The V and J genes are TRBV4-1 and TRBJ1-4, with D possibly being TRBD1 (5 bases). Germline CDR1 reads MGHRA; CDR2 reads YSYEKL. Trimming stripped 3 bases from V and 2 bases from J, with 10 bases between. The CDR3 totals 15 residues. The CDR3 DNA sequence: TGCGCCAGCAGCCAGGCAGGGATCACTAATGAAAAACTGTTTTTT. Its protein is CASSQAGITNEKLFF.

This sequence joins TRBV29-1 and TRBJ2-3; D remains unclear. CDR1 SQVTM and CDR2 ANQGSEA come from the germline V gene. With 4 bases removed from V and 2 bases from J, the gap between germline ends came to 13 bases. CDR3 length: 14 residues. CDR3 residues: CSVGQALITDTQYF. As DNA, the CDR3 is TGCAGCGTTGGGCAGGCTCTAATCACAGATACGCAGTATTTT.

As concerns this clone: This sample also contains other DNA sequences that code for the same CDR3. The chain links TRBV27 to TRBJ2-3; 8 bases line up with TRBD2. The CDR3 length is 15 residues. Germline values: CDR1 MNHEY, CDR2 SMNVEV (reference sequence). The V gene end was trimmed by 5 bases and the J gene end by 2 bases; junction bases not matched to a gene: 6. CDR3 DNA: TGTGCCAGCAGTCTTACTAGCGGACACACAGATACGCAGTATTTT. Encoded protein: CASSLTSGHTDTQYF.

The CDR3 sequence: CASSLVGPYNEQFF. The CDR3 DNA reads TGTGCCAGCAGCTTAGTAGGCCCTTACAATGAGCAGTTCTTC. V usage is TRBV7-3 and J usage is TRBJ2-1; D ambiguous. Germline V CDR1 and CDR2: SGHTA, FQGTGA. This CDR3 region has 14 residues. Trimming stripped 2 bases from V and 4 bases from J, with 9 bases between. Full variable domain (outside the CDR3, taken from reference TRBV7-3 and TRBJ2-1): GAGVSQTPSNKVTEKGKYVELRCDPISGHTALYWYRQSLGQGPEFLIYFQGTGAADDSGLPNDRFFAVRPEGSVSTLKIQRTERGDSAVYLCASSLVGPYNEQFFGPGTRLTVL.

CDR3 sequence: CASSSGLAGGVYEQYF. The CDR3, as DNA: TGTGCCAGCAGCTCTGGACTAGCGGGAGGGGTTTACGAGCAGTACTTC. V gene TRBV7-8 combines with J gene TRBJ2-7; 15 nucleotides line up with TRBD2. CDR1 SGHVS and CDR2 FQNEAQ come from the germline V gene. V trimming: 4 bases; J trimming: 4 bases; junction bases outside the gene matches: 5. The CDR3 sequence is 16 residues long. Based on the CDR3 plus reference TRBV7-8 and TRBJ2-7, the full variable domain is GAGVSQSPRYKVAKRGQDVALRCDPISGHVSLFWYQQALGQGPEFLTYFQNEAQLDKSGLPSDRFFAERPEGSVSTLKIQRTQQEDSAVYLCASSSGLAGGVYEQYFGPGTRLTVT.

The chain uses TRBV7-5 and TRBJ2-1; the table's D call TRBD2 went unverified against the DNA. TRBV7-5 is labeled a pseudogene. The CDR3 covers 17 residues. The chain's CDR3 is CARSPYRPGELYNEQFF. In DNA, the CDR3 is TGTGCCAGAAGCCCCTATAGACCGGGAGAACTCTACAATGAGCAGTTCTTC.

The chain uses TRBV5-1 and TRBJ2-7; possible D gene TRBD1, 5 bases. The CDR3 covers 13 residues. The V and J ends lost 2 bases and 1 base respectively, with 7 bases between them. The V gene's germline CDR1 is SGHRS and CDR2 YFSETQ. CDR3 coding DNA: TGCGCCAGCAGCTTAAGGGGTTCCTACGAGCAGTACTTC. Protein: CASSLRGSYEQYF.

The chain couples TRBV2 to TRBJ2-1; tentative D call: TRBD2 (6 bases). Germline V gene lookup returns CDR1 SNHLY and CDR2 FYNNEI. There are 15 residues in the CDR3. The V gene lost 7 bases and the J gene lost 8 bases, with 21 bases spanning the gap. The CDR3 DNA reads TGTGCCAGCACATCTGGCGGGACCTCGGGCGATGAGCAGTTCTTC. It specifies CASTSGGTSGDEQFF. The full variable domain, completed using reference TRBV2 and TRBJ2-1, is EPEVTQTPSHQVTQMGQEVILRCVPISNHLYFYWYRQILGQKVEFLVSFYNNEISEKSEIFDDQFSVERPDGSNFTLKIRSTKLEDSAMYFCASTSGGTSGDEQFFGPGTRLTVL.

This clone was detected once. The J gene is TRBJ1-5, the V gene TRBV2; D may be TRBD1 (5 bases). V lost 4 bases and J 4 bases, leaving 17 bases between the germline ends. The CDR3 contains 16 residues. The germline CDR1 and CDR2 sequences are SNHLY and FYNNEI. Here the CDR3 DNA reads TGTGCCAGCAGTGCGGGGGGGGTGGCCGGGAATCAGCCCCAGCATTTT. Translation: CASSAGGVAGNQPQHF. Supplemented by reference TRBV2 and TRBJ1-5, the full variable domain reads EPEVTQTPSHQVTQMGQEVILRCVPISNHLYFYWYRQILGQKVEFLVSFYNNEISEKSEIFDDQFSVERPDGSNFTLKIRSTKLEDSAMYFCASSAGGVAGNQPQHFGDGTRLSIL.

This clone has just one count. The CDR3: CASSDSYGGSSYNEQFF. CDR3 in DNA: TGTGCCAGCAGCGACAGCTACGGGGGTAGCTCCTACAATGAGCAGTTCTTC. The V gene is TRBV9, the J gene TRBJ2-1; perhaps TRBD2 as D (6 bases). V lost 3 bases and J lost 0, with 16 bases in between. Germline CDR1 is SGDLS and CDR2 is YYNGEE. The CDR3 covers 17 residues.

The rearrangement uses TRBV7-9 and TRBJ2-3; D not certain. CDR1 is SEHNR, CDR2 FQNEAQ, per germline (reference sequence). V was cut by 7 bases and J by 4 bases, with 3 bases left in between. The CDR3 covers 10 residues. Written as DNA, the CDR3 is TGTGCCAGCAAGGCAGATACGCAGTATTTT. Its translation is CASKADTQYF. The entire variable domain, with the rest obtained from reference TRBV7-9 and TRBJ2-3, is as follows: DTGVSQNPRHKITKRGQNVTFRCDPISEHNRLYWYRQTLGQGPEFLTYFQNEAQLEKSRLLSDRFSAERPKGSFSTLEIQRTEQGDSAMYLCASKADTQYFGPGTRLTVL.